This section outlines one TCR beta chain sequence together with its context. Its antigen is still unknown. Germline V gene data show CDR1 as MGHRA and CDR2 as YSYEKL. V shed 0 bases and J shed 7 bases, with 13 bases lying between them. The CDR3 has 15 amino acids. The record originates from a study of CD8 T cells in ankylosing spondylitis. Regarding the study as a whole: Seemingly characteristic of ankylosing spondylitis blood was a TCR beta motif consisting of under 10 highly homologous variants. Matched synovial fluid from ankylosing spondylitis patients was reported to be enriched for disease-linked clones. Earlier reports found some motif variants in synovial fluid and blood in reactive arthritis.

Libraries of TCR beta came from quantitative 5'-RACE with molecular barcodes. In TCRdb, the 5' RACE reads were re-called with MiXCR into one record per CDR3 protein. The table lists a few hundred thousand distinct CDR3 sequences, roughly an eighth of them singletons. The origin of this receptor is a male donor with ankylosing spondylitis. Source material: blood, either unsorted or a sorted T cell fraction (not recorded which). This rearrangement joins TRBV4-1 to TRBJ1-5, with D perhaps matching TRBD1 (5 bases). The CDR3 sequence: CASSQDSGYLQPQHF. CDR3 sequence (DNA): TGCGCCAGCAGCCAAGATTCAGGGTACTTGCAGCCCCAGCATTTT.